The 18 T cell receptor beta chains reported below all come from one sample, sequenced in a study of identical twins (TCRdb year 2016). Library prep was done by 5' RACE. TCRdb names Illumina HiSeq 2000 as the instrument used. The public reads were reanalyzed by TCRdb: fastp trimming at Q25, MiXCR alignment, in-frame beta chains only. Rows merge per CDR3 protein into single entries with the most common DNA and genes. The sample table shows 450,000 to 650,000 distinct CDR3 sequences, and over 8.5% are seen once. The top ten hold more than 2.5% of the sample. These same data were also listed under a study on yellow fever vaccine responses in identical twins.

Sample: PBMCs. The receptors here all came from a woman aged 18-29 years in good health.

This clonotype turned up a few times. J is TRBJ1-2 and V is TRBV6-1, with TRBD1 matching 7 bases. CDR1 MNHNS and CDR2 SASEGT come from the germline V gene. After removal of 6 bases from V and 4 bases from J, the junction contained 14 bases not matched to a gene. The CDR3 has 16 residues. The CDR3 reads CASSQTGVDRSYGYTF. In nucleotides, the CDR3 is TGTGCCAGCAGCCAAACAGGGGTCGACAGAAGCTATGGCTACACCTTC.

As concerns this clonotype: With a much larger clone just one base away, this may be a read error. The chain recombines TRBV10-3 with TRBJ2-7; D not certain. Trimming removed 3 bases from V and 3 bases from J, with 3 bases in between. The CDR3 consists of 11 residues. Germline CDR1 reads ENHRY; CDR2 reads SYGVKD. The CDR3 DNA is TGTGCCATCAGTGATATCTACGAGCAGTACTTC. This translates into CAISDIYEQYF.

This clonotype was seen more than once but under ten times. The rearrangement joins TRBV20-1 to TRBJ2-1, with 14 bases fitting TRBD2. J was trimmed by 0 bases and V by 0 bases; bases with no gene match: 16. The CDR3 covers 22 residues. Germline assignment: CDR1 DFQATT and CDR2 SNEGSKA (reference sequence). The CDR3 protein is CSARDPGRLAGGAGSSYNEQFF. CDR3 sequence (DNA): TGCAGTGCTAGAGATCCGGGTAGACTAGCGGGAGGGGCTGGGAGCTCCTACAATGAGCAGTTCTTC.

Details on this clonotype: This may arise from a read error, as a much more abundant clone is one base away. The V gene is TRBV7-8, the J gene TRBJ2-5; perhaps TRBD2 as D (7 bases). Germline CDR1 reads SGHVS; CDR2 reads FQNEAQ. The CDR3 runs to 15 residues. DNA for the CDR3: TGTGCCAGCAGCTTAGGCTGGGGGGGCCAAGAGACCCAGTGCTTC. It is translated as CASSLGWGGQETQCF.

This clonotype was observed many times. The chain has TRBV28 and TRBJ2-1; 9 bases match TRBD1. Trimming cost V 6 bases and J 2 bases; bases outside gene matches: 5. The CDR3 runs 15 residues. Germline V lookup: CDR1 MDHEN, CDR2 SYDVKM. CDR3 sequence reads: CASSPDRGTYNEQFF. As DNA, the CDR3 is TGTGCCAGCAGCCCCGACAGGGGGACCTACAATGAGCAGTTCTTC.

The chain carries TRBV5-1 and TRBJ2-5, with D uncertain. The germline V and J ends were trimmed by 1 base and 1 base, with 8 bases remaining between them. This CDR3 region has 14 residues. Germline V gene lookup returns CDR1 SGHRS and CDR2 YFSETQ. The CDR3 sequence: CASSLWYTQETQYF. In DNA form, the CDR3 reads TGCGCCAGCAGCTTGTGGTACACCCAAGAGACCCAGTACTTC.

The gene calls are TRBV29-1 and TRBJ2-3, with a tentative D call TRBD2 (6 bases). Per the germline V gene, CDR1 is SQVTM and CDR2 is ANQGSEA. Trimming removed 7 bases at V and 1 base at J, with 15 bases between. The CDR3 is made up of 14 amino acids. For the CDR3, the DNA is TGCAGCGCCCCAGGGACTCAACGCACAGATACGCAGTATTTT. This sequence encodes CSAPGTQRTDTQYF.

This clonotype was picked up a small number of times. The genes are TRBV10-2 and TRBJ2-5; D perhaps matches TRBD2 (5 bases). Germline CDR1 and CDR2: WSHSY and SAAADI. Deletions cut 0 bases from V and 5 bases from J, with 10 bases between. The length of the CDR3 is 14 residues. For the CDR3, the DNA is TGCGCCAGCAGTGAGTCGGTGGGCGGGGAGACCCAGTACTTC. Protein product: CASSESVGGETQYF.

CDR3 sequence: CASSLGTGGHTIYF. DNA for the CDR3: TGTGCCAGCAGCTTAGGGACAGGGGGCCACACCATATATTTT. This chain connects TRBV7-2 to TRBJ1-3; 11 nucleotides agree with TRBD1. V shed 1 base, J shed 8 bases, and the junction held 1 base outside the gene matches. Germline V gene lookup returns CDR1 SGHTA and CDR2 FQGNSA. There are 14 residues in the CDR3. Supplemented by reference TRBV7-2 and TRBJ1-3, the full variable domain reads GAGVSQSPSNKVTEKGKDVELRCDPISGHTALYWYRQSLGQGLEFLIYFQGNSAPDKSGLPSDRFSAERTGGSVSTLTIQRTQQEDSAVYLCASSLGTGGHTIYFGEGSWLTVV.

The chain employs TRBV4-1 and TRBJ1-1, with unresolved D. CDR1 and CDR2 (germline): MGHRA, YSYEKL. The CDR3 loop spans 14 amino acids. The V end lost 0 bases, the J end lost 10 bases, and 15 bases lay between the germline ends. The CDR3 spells CASSQEERGKIAFF. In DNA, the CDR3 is TGCGCCAGCAGCCAAGAAGAAAGAGGTAAAATAGCTTTCTTT.

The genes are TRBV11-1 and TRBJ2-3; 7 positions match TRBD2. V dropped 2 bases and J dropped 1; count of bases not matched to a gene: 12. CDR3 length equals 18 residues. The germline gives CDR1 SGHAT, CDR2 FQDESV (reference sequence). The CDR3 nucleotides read TGTGCCAGCAGCTTAAAGGTTAAACTAAGCGGGGGCACAGATACGCAGTATTTT. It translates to CASSLKVKLSGGTDTQYF.

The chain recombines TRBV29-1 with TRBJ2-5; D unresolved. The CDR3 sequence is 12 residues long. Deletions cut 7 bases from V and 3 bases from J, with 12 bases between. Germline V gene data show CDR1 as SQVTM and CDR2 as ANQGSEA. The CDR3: CSAETAEETQYF. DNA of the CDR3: TGCAGCGCCGAAACGGCGGAAGAGACCCAGTACTTC. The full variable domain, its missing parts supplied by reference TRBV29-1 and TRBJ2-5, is SAVISQKPSRDICQRGTSLTIQCQVDSQVTMMFWYRQQPGQSLTLIATANQGSEATYESGFVIDKFPISRPNLTFSTLTVSNMSPEDSSIYLCSAETAEETQYFGPGTRLLVL.

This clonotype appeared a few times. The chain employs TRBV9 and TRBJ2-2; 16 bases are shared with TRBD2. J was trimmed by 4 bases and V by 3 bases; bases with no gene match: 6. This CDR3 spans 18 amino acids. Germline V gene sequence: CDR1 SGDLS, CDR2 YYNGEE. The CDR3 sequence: CASSEAGLAGGGTGELFF. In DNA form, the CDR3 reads TGTGCCAGCAGCGAAGCGGGACTAGCGGGGGGGGGCACCGGGGAGCTGTTTTTT.

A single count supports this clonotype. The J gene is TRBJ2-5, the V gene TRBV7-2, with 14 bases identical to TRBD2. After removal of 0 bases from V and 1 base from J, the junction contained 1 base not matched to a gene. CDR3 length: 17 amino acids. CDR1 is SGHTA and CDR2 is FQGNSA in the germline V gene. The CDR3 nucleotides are TGTGCCAGCAGCTTAGCGGGGACTAGCGGGGGCCAAGAGACCCAGTACTTC. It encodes CASSLAGTSGGQETQYF. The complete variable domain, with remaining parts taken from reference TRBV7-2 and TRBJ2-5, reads GAGVSQSPSNKVTEKGKDVELRCDPISGHTALYWYRQSLGQGLEFLIYFQGNSAPDKSGLPSDRFSAERTGGSVSTLTIQRTQQEDSAVYLCASSLAGTSGGQETQYFGPGTRLLVL.

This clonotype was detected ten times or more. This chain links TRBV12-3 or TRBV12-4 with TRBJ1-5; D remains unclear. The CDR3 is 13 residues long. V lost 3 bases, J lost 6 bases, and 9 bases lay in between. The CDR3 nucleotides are TGTGCCAGCAGTTTTAATTACCGTCAGCCCCAGCATTTT. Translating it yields CASSFNYRQPQHF.

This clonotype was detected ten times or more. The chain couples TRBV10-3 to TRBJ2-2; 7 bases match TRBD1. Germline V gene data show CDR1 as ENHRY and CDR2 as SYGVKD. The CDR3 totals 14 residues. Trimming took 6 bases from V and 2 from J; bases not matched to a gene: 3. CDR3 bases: TGTGCCATCAGGGGACAGATTAACACCGGGGAGCTGTTTTTT. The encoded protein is CAIRGQINTGELFF.

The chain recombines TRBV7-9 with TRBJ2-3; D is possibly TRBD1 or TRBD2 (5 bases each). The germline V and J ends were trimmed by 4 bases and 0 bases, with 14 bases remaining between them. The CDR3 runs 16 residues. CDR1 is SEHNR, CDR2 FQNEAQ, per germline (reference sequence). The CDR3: CASSSAGTASTDTQYF. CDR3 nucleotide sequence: TGTGCCAGCAGCTCAGCCGGGACGGCAAGCACAGATACGCAGTATTTT.

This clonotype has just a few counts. The CDR3 nucleotides read TGTGCCAGCAGCTCGACAGGGGAAACTGAAGCTTTCTTT. It specifies CASSSTGETEAFF. The chain couples TRBV12-3 or TRBV12-4 to TRBJ1-1, with 8 bases that match TRBD1. V gave up 6 bases and J gave up 5 bases; unmatched junction bases: 5. The CDR3 is 13 residues long.